This T cell receptor beta chain was sequenced during a study of beta chain features in type 1 diabetes (dated by TCRdb to the late 2010s). The study in broad terms: Patients and healthy donors did not differ in mean age, gender distribution, total cell number or subset yield. A total of just under 110,000,000 sorted cells were examined across all samples, and RNA yield correlated strongly with the number of cells per subset. The study compared the TCRB repertoires of sorted circulating CD4+ T cell subsets in recently diagnosed type 1 diabetes patients with those in matched healthy donors. Whereas all 28 donors provided naive and central memory subsets, regulatory and stem cell-like memory subsets were isolated from just 8 patients and about 8 healthy donors. Broader findings and caveats from the paper: Because the HLA sub-analyses included only small numbers of individuals, any influence of HLA type on TCRB rearrangement was left unresolved. A moderate but significant shortening of TCRB CDR3 length was observed in type 1 diabetes patients in all four CD4+ subsets. Shorter templates might have been favored by PCR, but patient and control samples were amplified and corrected together, so both groups would have been affected equally by any skew. Naive, central memory and regulatory TCRB repertoires appeared more similar among patients than among healthy donors. At VDJ recombination sites, type 1 diabetes patients had fewer insertions and more deleted nucleotides, which implies abnormalities in thymic rearrangement. Sequencing cDNA rather than genomic DNA could over-represent highly expressing activated cells, although activation and CD3 levels did not differ between groups.

The High Capacity cDNA Reverse Transcription Kit was used to reverse transcribe all of the isolated RNA, meaning that expressed TCRB transcripts were what got sequenced. Naive, central memory and regulatory T cell samples underwent deep immunoSEQ sequencing, averaging roughly 3.3 million total reads per sample. Sorted cells were lysed in RLT buffer, and RNA was extracted using DNase-treated RNeasy Micro or Mini kits according to cell number. To prevent cross-contamination, every cell subset was processed on its own, while patient and healthy donor samples were processed together. The immunoSEQ multiplex PCR was used to amplify TCRB sequences from cDNA, generating 87-bp fragments that spanned the CDR3 region. Sequencing of the amplicons was performed on the Illumina HiSeq platform. The original methods were these. PCR bias was corrected computationally using synthetic template baselines, and reads within Hamming distance 2 were collapsed, with unmergeable singletons discarded. Reads were aligned against IMGT so that V, D and J genes, CDR3 length and insertions or deletions at six rearrangement sites could be assigned. Within each subset, clonotype counts were normalized to the number of sorted cells before true diversity and Gini coefficients were calculated with the tcR R package. The overlap coefficient, calculated on TCRB nucleotide sequences, was used to measure repertoire sharing. Out-of-frame TCRB sequences from naive cells were analyzed as a proxy for the pre-selection repertoire. TCRdb mirrors the immuneACCESS table, restricted to in-frame sequences. Some clones are absent from its copies; in checked studies, under half trace to an unresolved V gene, and the reason for the others is unknown. V, J and clone size derive from that table, while D and trimming were established from the DNA sequence. This sample holds hundreds of thousands of clones; about 29% were observed only once. The ten largest make up around 0.065% of the sample.

From each donor, a single peripheral blood sample of about 100 mL on average was drawn into heparinised tubes. A BD FACSAria II was used to sort naive, central memory, regulatory and stem cell-like memory CD4+ T cells with a panel that included CD45RO, CCR7, CD25, CD127, CD95 and CD27. Every sorted population had a purity above 98%. PBMCs were isolated right away by Lymphoprep density gradient centrifugation and were stained directly, without culture. Samples were stained and sorted in pairs, with one healthy donor and one patient per experiment, so that batch effects were minimized. This clone was counted only a few times. Its antigen has not been determined. No base quality information exists; no much larger clone differs at one position. Based on the germline V gene, the CDR1 and CDR2 sequences are MNHEY and SVGAGI. The CDR3 has 14 amino acids, counting the end cysteine and phenylalanine. The only DNA kept is the CDR3, 42 bases in frame from the first base. V is clipped by 6 bases and J by 0 bases, and the sequence between their germline boundaries is 9 bases long.

This TCR was sampled from a man aged 18 to 30 in good health. Sequencing used naive CD4+ T cells from blood. In light of the paper, this sample's cell subset or site label describes: true naive CD4+ T cells. The chain uses TRBV6-5 and TRBJ1-3; TRBD1 is possibly the D segment (5 matching bases). In nucleotides, the sequence is TGTGCCAGCAGCTCGACAGCCTCTGGAAACACCATATATTTT. It encodes CASSSTASGNTIYF.